This TCR beta chain was documented in a study of T cell changes during pregnancy in multiple sclerosis. The CDR3 sequence is 13 residues long. Per the germline V gene, CDR1 is MNHNS and CDR2 is SASEGT. Trimming stripped 4 bases from V and 4 bases from J, with 11 bases between. Libraries were prepared by immunoSEQ multiplex PCR; TCRdb keeps only in-frame clonotypes and omits some of them. The repertoire includes some 37,000 clones, 92% of them detected once, and around 0.73% sits in the top ten. The receptor was isolated from a female donor with multiple sclerosis, enrolled in a pregnancy study. The chain carries TRBV6-1 and TRBJ2-7; possible D gene TRBD2, 5 bases. Here the sequenced sample was CD4+ T cells from peripheral blood mononuclear cells, taken before pregnancy. CDR3 loop: CASSAKRGYEQYF. The DNA for the CDR3 is TGTGCCAGCAGTGCCAAACGGGGATACGAGCAGTACTTC.